These 5 T cell receptor beta chains originate from one sample sequenced in a study of blood T cell repertoires in COVID-19. TCRdb keeps only in-frame clones here, not all; method: immunoSEQ multiplex PCR. The repertoire holds roughly 180,000 clones, with 76% as singletons. The sequencing input was peripheral blood. All receptors derive from a woman in her forties or fifties with active or convalescent COVID-19.

This clone showed up just a few times. This chain connects TRBV7-9 to TRBJ2-7; tentatively, D is TRBD2 (6 bases). The CDR3 is 14 residues long. Germline-derived CDR1 and CDR2 are SEHNR and FQNEAQ (reference sequence). V dropped 5 bases and J dropped 1 base, with 12 bases sitting between them. The CDR3 protein is CASSRGGVSYEQYF. CDR3 nucleotides: TGTGCCAGCAGCCGAGGCGGGGTTTCCTACGAGCAGTACTTC. The full variable domain, its missing parts supplied by reference TRBV7-9 and TRBJ2-7, is DTGVSQNPRHKITKRGQNVTFRCDPISEHNRLYWYRQTLGQGPEFLTYFQNEAQLEKSRLLSDRFSAERPKGSFSTLEIQRTEQGDSAMYLCASSRGGVSYEQYFGPGTRLTVT.

As regards this clone: One junction end does not reproduce the germline sequence, and a read error may be involved. The V call is TRBV10-3, the J call TRBJ1-4; D is undetermined. The CDR3 totals 14 residues. Germline lookup yields CDR1 ENHRY and CDR2 SYGVKD. CDR3 nucleotides: TGTGCCACCCTCGGAGCGGGCCCTAAAGAAAAACTGTTTTTT. The encoded protein is CATLGAGPKEKLFF.

The chain recombines TRBV7-2 with TRBJ2-2; 9 bases align to TRBD1. V was clipped by 5 bases and J by 3 bases; unmatched bases: 7. Germline V CDR1 and CDR2: SGHTA, FQGNSA. The CDR3 length is 16 residues. In DNA, the CDR3 is TGTGCCAGCAGCGAACGACAGGGGGTCGACACCGGGGAGCTGTTTTTT. This translates into CASSERQGVDTGELFF.

This sequence joins TRBV5-5 and TRBJ1-5; D remains ambiguous. The germline V gene has CDR1 SGHKS and CDR2 YYEKEE (reference sequence). Trimming removed 4 bases at V and 9 bases at J, with 20 bases between. The CDR3 contains 15 residues. The CDR3: CASSTAAGAVGPQHF. The CDR3 DNA reads TGTGCCAGCAGCACCGCGGCTGGTGCTGTGGGGCCCCAGCATTTT. Full variable domain (outside the CDR3, taken from reference TRBV5-5 and TRBJ1-5): DAGVTQSPTHLIKTRGQQVTLRCSPISGHKSVSWYQQVLGQGPQFIFQYYEKEERGRGNFPDRFSARQFPNYSSELNVNALLLGDSALYLCASSTAAGAVGPQHFGDGTRLSIL.

V is TRBV7-8 and J is TRBJ1-2; no definite D call. This CDR3 is built from 13 residues. V lost 5 bases and J 0 bases, leaving 7 bases between the germline ends. From germline, CDR1 is SGHVS and CDR2 FQNEAQ. The CDR3 coding sequence is TGTGCCAGCAGCGCGCAAGCTAACTATGGCTACACCTTC. This translates into CASSAQANYGYTF. Drawing the rest from reference TRBV7-8 and TRBJ1-2, the complete variable domain is GAGVSQSPRYKVAKRGQDVALRCDPISGHVSLFWYQQALGQGPEFLTYFQNEAQLDKSGLPSDRFFAERPEGSVSTLKIQRTQQEDSAVYLCASSAQANYGYTFGSGTRLTVV.